A selection of T cell receptor beta chains follows, all from one sample in a study of T cells in Graves' hyperthyroidism and ophthalmopathy. TCRdb re-called the multiplex PCR reads through MiXCR, storing one row per CDR3 protein. In the table there are around 200,000 distinct CDR3 sequences, 15% to 20% of which are singletons. What was sequenced was blood. These receptors all stem from a middle-aged man with Graves' hyperthyroidism. The CDR3 runs from the conserved cysteine through the conserved F or W.

V gene	CDR3 length	J gene	CDR3 protein
TRBV30	15	TRBJ1-1	CAWSVLTSRLTEAFF
TRBV20-1	16	TRBJ2-2	CSARDRTGADTGELFF
TRBV9	15	TRBJ2-7	CASSVRDTKTYEQYF
TRBV12-3/TRBV12-4	15	TRBJ1-6	CASSQGQAGNSPLHF
TRBV18	13	TRBJ1-5	CASCTGTNQPQHF
TRBV7-2	13	TRBJ2-7	CASSLGPGDEQYF
TRBV6-6	14	TRBJ2-1	CASSYGGSYNEQFF
TRBV28	14	TRBJ2-1	CASTTGTSLNEQFF
TRBV24-1	16	TRBJ2-3	CATSDLVGLGTDTRYF
TRBV2	15	TRBJ2-2	CASSVKRTNTGELFF
TRBV5-1	14	TRBJ1-2	CASSLNAGNYGYTF
TRBV28	15	TRBJ2-7	CASRTYQGGAYEQYF
TRBV7-3	14	TRBJ2-7	CAKHRGTRVGEQYF
TRBV4-2	14	TRBJ1-5	CASSQDRLGGPQHF
TRBV6-1	16	TRBJ2-3	CASSARDRRYTDTQYF
TRBV20-1	12	TRBJ2-2	CSAIVLTGELFF
TRBV4-3	13	TRBJ1-1	CASSQRGNTEAFF
TRBV5-1	16	TRBJ1-6	CASRGQASSYNSPLHF
TRBV20-1	16	TRBJ2-1	CSAREGSRISYNEQFF
TRBV5-1	16	TRBJ2-3	CASSLEGQGSTDTQYF
TRBV5-6	15	TRBJ1-3	CASSLEQPEGDTIYF
TRBV18	15	TRBJ1-1	CASSSSRDMNTEAFF
TRBV29-1	15	TRBJ2-7	CSVEDRGGSSYEQYF
TRBV28	15	TRBJ2-7	CASSPGGQGKHEQYF
TRBV7-9	14	TRBJ1-2	CASSLGGSAYGYTF
TRBV27	15	TRBJ2-1	CASSVTSGGGHEQFF
TRBV2	12	TRBJ2-2	CASALNTGELLF
TRBV18	14	TRBJ2-7	CASSPLGQAYEQYF
TRBV5-6	18	TRBJ1-1	CASSLRVYRGDTNTEAFF
TRBV24-1	14	TRBJ2-7	CATSDSGQIHEQYF
TRBV12-3/TRBV12-4	10	TRBJ2-3	CASSSDTQYF
TRBV6-1	14	TRBJ1-5	CASQGAGSNQPQHF
TRBV28	13	TRBJ1-2	CANFDRGTYGYTF
TRBV10-3	15	TRBJ2-1	CAITRDKGLGNEQFF
TRBV9	16	TRBJ2-1	CASSVGGGSSYNEQFF
TRBV20-1	15	TRBJ2-7	CSASSLAGYSYEQYF
TRBV20-1	15	TRBJ1-2	CSAGRGQGLNYGYTF
TRBV20-1	13	TRBJ1-2	CSARPQGADGYTF
TRBV6-1	16	TRBJ2-2	CASALAGGHNTGELFF
TRBV18	13	TRBJ1-1	CASSPLAYRGAFF
TRBV2	13	TRBJ2-3	CATHQFSTDTQYF
TRBV18	14	TRBJ2-7	CASSAGPDSSEQYF
TRBV9	12	TRBJ2-2	CASSESGGELFF
TRBV28	15	TRBJ2-7	CASSLVGTSSYEQYF
TRBV7-2	15	TRBJ2-2	CASSPRTVNTGELFF
TRBV28	14	TRBJ1-1	CASSLGTENTEAFF
TRBV2	12	TRBJ2-1	CASSNRPHEQFF
TRBV5-1	16	TRBJ1-3	CASSLDRARLGNTIYF
TRBV5-1	14	TRBJ2-5	CASSSPRQGETQYF
TRBV5-5	14	TRBJ1-1	CASSLGRGFTEAFF
TRBV18	14	TRBJ1-4	CASSLWEFEEKLFF
TRBV6-2/TRBV6-3	14	TRBJ1-5	CASIRRGGNQPQHF
TRBV30	16	TRBJ2-2	CAWSVPGRTNTGELFF
TRBV7-3	16	TRBJ2-3	CASSTGLAGGRDTQYF
TRBV5-1	13	TRBJ1-1	CASRLSPLTEAFF
TRBV27	15	TRBJ2-1	CASSLAEGVSNEQFF
TRBV20-1	16	TRBJ2-3	CSASGTSGASTDTQYF
TRBV30	12	TRBJ2-7	CASGRETYEQYF